Sequencing of this T cell receptor (beta chain) was carried out in a study of beta chain features in type 1 diabetes. General study points: Any role of HLA type in TCRB rearrangement remained unresolved here. Among patients, naive, central memory and Treg TCRB repertoires appeared more similar than among healthy donors. In every one of the four CD4+ subsets, TCRB CDR3s were moderately but significantly shorter in Type 1 diabetes patients.

This clone was counted only a few times. Its matching antigen is unknown. Germline V gene sequence: CDR1 SGHDT, CDR2 YYEEEE. V lost 2 bases and J lost 0; bases outside the gene matches: 2. This CDR3 is built from 15 residues. TCRB transcripts that were expressed got sequenced, as all of the isolated RNA had been reverse transcribed. Profiled with immunoSEQ multiplex PCR; TCRdb holds only in-frame clones, not every one. The sample contains 500,000 to 850,000 clones, over 12% of which appear only once. The TCR comes from a man aged 18 to 30 with type 1 diabetes. The specimen was naive CD4+ T cells from blood. The chain links TRBV5-6 to TRBJ2-1; TRBD2 matches 7 bases. The CDR3 sequence is CASSLAGPSYNEQFF. Here the CDR3 DNA reads TGTGCCAGCAGCTTAGCGGGGCCCTCCTACAATGAGCAGTTCTTC.